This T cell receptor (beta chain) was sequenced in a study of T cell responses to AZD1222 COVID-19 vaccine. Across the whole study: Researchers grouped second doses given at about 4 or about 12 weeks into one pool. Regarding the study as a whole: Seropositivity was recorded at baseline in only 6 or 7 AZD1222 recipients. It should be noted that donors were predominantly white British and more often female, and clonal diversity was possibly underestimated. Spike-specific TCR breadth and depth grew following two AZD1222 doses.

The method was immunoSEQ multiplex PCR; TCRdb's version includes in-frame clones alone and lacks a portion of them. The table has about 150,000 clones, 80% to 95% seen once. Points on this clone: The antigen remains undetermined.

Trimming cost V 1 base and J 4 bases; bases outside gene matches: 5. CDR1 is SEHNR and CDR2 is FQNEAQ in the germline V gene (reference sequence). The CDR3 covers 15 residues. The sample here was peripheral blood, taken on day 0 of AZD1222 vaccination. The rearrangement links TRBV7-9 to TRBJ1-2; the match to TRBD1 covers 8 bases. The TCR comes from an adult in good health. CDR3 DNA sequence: TGTGCCAGCAGCTTAGGGTCAGGGGGCCCCTATGGCTACACCTTC. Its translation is CASSLGSGGPYGYTF.